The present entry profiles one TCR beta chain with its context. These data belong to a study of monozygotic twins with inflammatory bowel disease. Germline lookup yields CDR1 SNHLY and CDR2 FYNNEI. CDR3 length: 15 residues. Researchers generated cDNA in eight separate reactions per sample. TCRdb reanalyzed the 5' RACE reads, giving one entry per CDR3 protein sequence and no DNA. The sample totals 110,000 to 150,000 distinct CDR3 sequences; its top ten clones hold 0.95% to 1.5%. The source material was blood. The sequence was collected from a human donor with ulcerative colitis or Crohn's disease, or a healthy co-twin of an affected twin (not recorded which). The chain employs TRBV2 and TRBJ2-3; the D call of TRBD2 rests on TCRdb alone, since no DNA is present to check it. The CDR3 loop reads CASKLLAGEADTQYF.